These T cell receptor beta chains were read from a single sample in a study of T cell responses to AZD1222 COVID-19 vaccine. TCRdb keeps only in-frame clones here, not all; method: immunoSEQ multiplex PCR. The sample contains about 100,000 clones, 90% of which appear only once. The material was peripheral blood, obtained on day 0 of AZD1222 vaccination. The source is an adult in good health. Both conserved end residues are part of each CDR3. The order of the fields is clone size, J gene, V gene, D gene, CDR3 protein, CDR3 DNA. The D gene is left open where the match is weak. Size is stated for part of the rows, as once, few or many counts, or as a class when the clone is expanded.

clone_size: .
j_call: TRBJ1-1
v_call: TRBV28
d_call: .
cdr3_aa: CASSSPGGGNTEAFF
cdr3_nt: TGTGCCAGCAGTTCCCCCGGGGGCGGGAACACTGAAGCTTTCTTT

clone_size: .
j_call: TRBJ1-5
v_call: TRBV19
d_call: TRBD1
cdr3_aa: CASSDRQGLKQPQHF
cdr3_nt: TGTGCCAGTAGTGATCGACAGGGGCTGAAGCAGCCCCAGCATTTT

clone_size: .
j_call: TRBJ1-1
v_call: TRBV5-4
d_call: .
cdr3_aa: CASSTLDRTLEAFF
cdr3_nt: TGTGCCAGCAGCACCCTAGACAGAACGCTAGAAGCTTTCTTT

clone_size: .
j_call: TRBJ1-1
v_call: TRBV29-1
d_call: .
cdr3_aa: CSAAAGYTEAFF
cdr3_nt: TGCAGCGCTGCTGCGGGGTACACTGAAGCTTTCTTT

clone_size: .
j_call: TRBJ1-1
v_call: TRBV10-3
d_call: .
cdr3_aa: CAISESLGLHTEAFF
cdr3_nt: TGTGCCATCAGTGAGTCTCTTGGGCTCCACACTGAAGCTTTCTTT

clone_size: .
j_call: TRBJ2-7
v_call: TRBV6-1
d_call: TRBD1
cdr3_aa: CASRPPGQGSGEQYF
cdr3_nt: TGTGCCAGCAGACCCCCGGGACAGGGGAGCGGCGAGCAGTACTTC

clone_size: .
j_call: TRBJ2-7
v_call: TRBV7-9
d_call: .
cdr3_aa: CASSLENGALRRYF
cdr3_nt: TGTGCCAGCAGCTTAGAGAATGGGGCCCTACGAAGGTACTTC

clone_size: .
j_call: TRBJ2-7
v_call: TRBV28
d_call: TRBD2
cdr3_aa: CASSFSLAGKYEQYF
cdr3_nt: TGTGCCAGCAGTTTTTCGCTAGCGGGAAAATACGAGCAGTACTTC

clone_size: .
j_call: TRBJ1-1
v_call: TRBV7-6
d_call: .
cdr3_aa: CASSFLRARGNTEAFF
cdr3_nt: TGTGCCAGCAGCTTTTTGCGGGCGCGGGGGAACACTGAAGCTTTCTTT

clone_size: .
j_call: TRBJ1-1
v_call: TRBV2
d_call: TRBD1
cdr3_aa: CASYADRGVATEAFF
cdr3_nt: TGTGCCAGCTACGCGGACAGGGGAGTCGCCACTGAAGCTTTCTTT

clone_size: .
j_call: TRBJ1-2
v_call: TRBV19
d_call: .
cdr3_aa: CASSISAGQGYTF
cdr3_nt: TGTGCCAGTAGTATTTCGGCAGGGCAGGGCTACACCTTC

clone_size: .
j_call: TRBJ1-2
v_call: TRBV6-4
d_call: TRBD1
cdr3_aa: CASSRTGSGYGYTF
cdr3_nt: TGTGCCAGCAGCCGGACAGGGAGCGGCTATGGCTACACCTTC

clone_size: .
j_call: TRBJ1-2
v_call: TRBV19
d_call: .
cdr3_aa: CASSIDRRRRGYTF
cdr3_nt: TGTGCCAGTAGTATAGATAGGAGACGTCGGGGCTACACCTTC

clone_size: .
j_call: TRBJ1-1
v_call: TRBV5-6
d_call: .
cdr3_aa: CASSLPQWLSNTEAFF
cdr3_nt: TGTGCCAGCAGCTTGCCGCAGTGGTTATCGAACACTGAAGCTTTCTTT

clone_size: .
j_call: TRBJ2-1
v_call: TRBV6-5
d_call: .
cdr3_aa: CASTLVDREQFF
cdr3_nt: TGTGCCAGCACTTTAGTGGACCGGGAGCAGTTCTTC

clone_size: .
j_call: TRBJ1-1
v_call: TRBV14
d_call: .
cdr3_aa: CASSPRPNTEAFF
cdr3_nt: TGTGCCAGCAGTCCTCGACCGAACACTGAAGCTTTCTTT

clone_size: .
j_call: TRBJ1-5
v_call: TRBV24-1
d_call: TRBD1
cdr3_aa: CATSDSRRDRDSNQPQHF
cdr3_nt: TGTGCCACCAGTGATTCGCGCCGGGACAGGGATAGCAATCAGCCCCAGCATTTT

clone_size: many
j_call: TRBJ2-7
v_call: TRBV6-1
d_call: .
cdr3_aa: CASSEWLGLYEQYF
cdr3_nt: TGTGCCAGCAGTGAATGGCTAGGTCTCTACGAGCAGTACTTC

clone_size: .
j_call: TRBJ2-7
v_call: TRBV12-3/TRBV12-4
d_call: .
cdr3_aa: CASSTASSYEQYF
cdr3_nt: TGTGCCAGCAGCACCGCGTCCTCCTACGAGCAGTACTTC

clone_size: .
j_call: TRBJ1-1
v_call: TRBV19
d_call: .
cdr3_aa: CASSTTVSPEAFF
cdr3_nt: TGTGCCAGTAGTACGACAGTTTCCCCTGAAGCTTTCTTT

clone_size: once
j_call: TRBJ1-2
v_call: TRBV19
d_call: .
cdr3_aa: CASSSNPGFGGYTF
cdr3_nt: TGTGCCAGTAGCAGTAATCCAGGGTTTGGAGGCTACACCTTC

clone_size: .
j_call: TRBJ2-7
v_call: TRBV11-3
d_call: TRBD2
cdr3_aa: CASSLGWRGGNEQYF
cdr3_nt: TGTGCCAGCAGCTTAGGCTGGCGGGGGGGCAACGAGCAGTACTTC

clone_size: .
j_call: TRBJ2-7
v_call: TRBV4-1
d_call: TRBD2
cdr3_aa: CASSQDNDPGLAGETHYEQYF
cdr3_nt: TGCGCCAGCAGCCAAGATAACGATCCGGGACTAGCGGGGGAAACACACTACGAGCAGTACTTC

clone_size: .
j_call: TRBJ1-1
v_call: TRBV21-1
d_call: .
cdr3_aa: CASSRSRDRGEAFF
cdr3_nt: TGTGCCAGCAGCCGAAGCCGGGACAGGGGGGAAGCTTTCTTT

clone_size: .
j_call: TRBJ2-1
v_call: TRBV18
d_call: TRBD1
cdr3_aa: CASSPLETGLYNEQFF
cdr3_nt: TGTGCCAGCTCACCCTTAGAGACAGGGCTGTACAATGAGCAGTTCTTC

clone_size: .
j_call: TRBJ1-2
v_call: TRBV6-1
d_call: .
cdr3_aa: CASSEQGTGYTF
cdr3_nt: TGTGCCAGCAGTGAACAGGGTACGGGCTACACCTTC

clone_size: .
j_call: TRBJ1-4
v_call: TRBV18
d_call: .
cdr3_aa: CASSPRRAEGEKLFF
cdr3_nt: TGTGCCAGCTCACCGAGAAGGGCGGAGGGCGAAAAACTGTTTTTT

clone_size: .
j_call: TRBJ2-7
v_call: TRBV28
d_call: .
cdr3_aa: CATAPGDEQYF
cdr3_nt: TGTGCCACCGCCCCAGGGGACGAGCAGTACTTC

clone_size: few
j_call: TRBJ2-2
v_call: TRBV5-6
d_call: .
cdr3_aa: CASSLEQGNTGELFF
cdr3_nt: TGTGCCAGCAGCTTGGAGCAGGGGAACACCGGGGAGCTGTTTTTT

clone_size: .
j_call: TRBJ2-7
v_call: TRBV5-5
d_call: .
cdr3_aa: CASSFSYEQYF
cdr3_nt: TGTGCCAGCAGCTTTAGCTACGAGCAGTACTTC